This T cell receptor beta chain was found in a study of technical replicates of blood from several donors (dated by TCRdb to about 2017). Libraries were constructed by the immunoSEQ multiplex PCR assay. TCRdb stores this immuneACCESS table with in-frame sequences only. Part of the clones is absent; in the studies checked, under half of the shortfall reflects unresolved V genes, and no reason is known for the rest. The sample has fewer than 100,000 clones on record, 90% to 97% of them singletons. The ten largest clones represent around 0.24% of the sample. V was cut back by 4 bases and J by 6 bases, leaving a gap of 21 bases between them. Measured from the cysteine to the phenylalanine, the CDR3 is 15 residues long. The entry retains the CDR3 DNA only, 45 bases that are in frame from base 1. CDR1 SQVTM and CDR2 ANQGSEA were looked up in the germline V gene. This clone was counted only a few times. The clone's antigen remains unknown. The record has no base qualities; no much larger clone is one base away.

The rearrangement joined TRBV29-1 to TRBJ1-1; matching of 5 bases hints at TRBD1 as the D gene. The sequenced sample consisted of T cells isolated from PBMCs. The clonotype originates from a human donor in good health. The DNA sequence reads TGCAGCGTTGGGGGACTAGGTCGAACCGTGGCTGAAGCTTTCTTT. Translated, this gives CSVGGLGRTVAEAFF.